The 11 T cell receptor beta chains listed next were all sequenced from one sample in a study of blood T cell repertoires in COVID-19. Some clones are missing from TCRdb's copy, which holds only in-frame ones; the method was immunoSEQ multiplex PCR. The table shows roughly 150,000 clones, with over 70% occurring only once. Sequencing was performed on peripheral blood. The receptors here all came from a man older than 75 with acute or convalescent COVID-19.

This clone appeared a single time. The rearrangement links TRBV2 to TRBJ2-2, with 11 positions matching TRBD1. Germline V lookup: CDR1 SNHLY, CDR2 FYNNEI. With V trimmed by 7 bases and J by 4 bases, 5 bases remained unmatched. There are 15 residues in the CDR3. CDR3 sequence reads: CASKGQGVITGELFF. In nucleotides, the CDR3 is TGTGCCAGCAAGGGACAGGGGGTAATCACCGGGGAGCTGTTTTTT.

The rearrangement joins TRBV7-2 to TRBJ2-5; perhaps TRBD1 as D (5 bases). V was trimmed by 5 bases and J by 1 base, leaving 14 bases between them. Germline V lookup: CDR1 SGHTA, CDR2 FQGNSA. The length of the CDR3 is 15 residues. CDR3 protein: CASSRDSTSQETQYF. The CDR3 nucleotides read TGTGCCAGCAGCCGTGACAGCACCAGCCAAGAGACCCAGTACTTC.

The gene calls are TRBV5-1 and TRBJ2-1; TRBD2 might be the D (5 bases). CDR3 length: 16 residues. V shed 4 bases and J shed 8 bases, with 22 bases lying between them. Germline loops: CDR1 SGHRS, CDR2 YFSETQ. The CDR3 coding sequence is TGCGCCAGCAGCGGAAGGACTGTCTCGCCGGTTGATGAGCAGTTCTTC. This codes for CASSGRTVSPVDEQFF.

The gene calls are TRBV2 and TRBJ1-5, with D possibly being TRBD1 (5 bases). The CDR3 sequence is 15 residues long. Germline CDR1 SNHLY, CDR2 FYNNEI. Trimming shortened V by 2 bases and J by 7 bases, and 15 bases separated the two germline ends. DNA of the CDR3: TGTGCCAGCAGTGAACAGGGAATTTCTTACCAGCCCCAGCATTTT. Amino acid sequence: CASSEQGISYQPQHF.

The chain uses TRBV27 and TRBJ2-7; 15 positions agree with TRBD2. The CDR3 contains 15 residues. V shed 3 bases and J 7 bases; nucleotides not matched to a gene: 4. Germline V gene sequence: CDR1 MNHEY, CDR2 SMNVEV (reference sequence). CDR3 sequence: CASSFRTSGGVEQYF. In nucleotides, the CDR3 is TGTGCCAGCAGTTTCCGGACTAGCGGGGGGGTTGAGCAGTACTTC.

This clone has just one count. This rearrangement joins TRBV13 to TRBJ2-4; a possible D gene is TRBD2 (5 bases). This CDR3 is 14 amino acids long. Trimming left V 2 bases short and J 5 bases short, with 10 bases between. Germline V CDR1 and CDR2: PRHDT, FYEKMQ (reference sequence). The CDR3 loop reads CASSLRDRQNIQYF. Here the CDR3 DNA reads TGTGCCAGCAGCTTACGGGATAGACAAAACATTCAGTACTTC.

The V and J genes are TRBV5-1 and TRBJ1-3; no clear D. V gave up 0 bases and J gave up 2 bases, with 6 bases separating them. From germline, CDR1 is SGHRS and CDR2 YFSETQ. The CDR3 length is 14 residues. The CDR3: CASSLDGTGNTIYF. The CDR3 nucleotides are TGCGCCAGCAGCTTGGACGGTACTGGAAACACCATATATTTT.

The chain combines TRBV5-1 with TRBJ2-3; 8 bases are a match to TRBD2. The CDR3 totals 14 residues. Germline CDR1 SGHRS, CDR2 YFSETQ. With 3 bases clipped from V and 5 bases from J, the junction kept 5 bases outside the gene matches. CDR3 DNA: TGCGCCAGCAGCTCGAGCGGGGGCATAGATACGCAGTATTTT. It translates to CASSSSGGIDTQYF.

This chain links TRBV7-3 with TRBJ2-5; TRBD1 matches at 12 bases. CDR1 SGHTA and CDR2 FQGTGA come from the germline V gene. This CDR3 has 19 amino acids. Unmatched junction bases numbered 13, after V lost 1 base and J lost 4 bases. The CDR3 nucleotides are TGTGCCAGCAGCTTAAACGGCCCGACGGGGACAGGGGGCCGAGAGACCCAGTACTTC. It yields the protein CASSLNGPTGTGGRETQYF.

V and J are TRBV5-1 and TRBJ2-1; 12 nucleotides agree with TRBD2. The germline V gene has CDR1 SGHRS and CDR2 YFSETQ. This CDR3 contains 15 residues. The V segment lost 4 bases and the J segment 5 bases; nucleotides outside the gene matches: 4. The CDR3 nucleotides read TGCGCCAGCAGCCCGGGACTAGCGGGCAACAATGAGCAGTTCTTC. It specifies CASSPGLAGNNEQFF.

The chain joins TRBV18 to TRBJ1-1; D is ambiguous. CDR3 length: 14 amino acids. The V gene lost 8 bases and the J gene lost 0 bases, with 13 bases spanning the gap. Per germline, CDR1 KGHSH and CDR2 LQKENI. CDR3 protein: CASRNSYMNTEAFF. The DNA of the CDR3 is TGTGCCAGCAGAAACAGCTACATGAACACTGAAGCTTTCTTT.